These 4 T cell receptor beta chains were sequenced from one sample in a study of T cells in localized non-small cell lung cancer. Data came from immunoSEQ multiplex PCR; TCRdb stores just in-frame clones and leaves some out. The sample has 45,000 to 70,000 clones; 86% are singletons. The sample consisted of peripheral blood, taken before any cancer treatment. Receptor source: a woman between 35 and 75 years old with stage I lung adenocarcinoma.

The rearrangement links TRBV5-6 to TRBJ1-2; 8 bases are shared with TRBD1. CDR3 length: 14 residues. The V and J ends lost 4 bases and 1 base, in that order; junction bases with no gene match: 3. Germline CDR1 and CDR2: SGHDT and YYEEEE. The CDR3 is CASSRDRFNYGYTF. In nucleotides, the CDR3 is TGTGCCAGCAGCCGGGACAGGTTTAACTATGGCTACACCTTC.

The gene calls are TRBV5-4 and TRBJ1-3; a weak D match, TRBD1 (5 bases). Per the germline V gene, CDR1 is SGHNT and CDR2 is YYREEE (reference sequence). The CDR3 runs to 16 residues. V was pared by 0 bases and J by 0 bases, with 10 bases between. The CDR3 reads CASSLGGGASGNTIYF. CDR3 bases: TGTGCCAGCAGCTTGGGGGGAGGGGCCTCTGGAAACACCATATATTTT.

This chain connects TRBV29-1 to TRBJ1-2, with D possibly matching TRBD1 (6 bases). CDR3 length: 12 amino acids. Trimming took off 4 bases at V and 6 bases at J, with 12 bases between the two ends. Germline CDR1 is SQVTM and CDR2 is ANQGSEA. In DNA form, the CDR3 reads TGCAGCGTTGCTGTGGGGGCAGATGGCTACACCTTC. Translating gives CSVAVGADGYTF.

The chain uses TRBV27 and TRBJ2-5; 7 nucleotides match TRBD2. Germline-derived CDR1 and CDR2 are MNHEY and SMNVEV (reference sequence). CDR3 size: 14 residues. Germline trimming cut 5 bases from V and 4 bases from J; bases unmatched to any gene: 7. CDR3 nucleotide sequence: TGTGCCAGCAGTGATGCGGGGGTTCCAGAGACCCAGTACTTC. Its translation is CASSDAGVPETQYF.